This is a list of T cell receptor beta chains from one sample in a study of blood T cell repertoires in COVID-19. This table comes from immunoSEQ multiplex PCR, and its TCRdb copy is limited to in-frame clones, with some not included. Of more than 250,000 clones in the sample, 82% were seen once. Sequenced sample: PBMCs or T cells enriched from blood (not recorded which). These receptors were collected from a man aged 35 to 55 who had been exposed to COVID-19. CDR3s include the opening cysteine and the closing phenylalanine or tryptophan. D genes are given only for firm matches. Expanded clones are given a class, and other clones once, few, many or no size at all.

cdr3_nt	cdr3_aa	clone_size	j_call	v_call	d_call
TGTGCCAGCAGCGTTCGGGGGGACCTCACCAATTCACCCCTCCACTTT	CASSVRGDLTNSPLHF	.	TRBJ1-6	TRBV9	.
TGTGCCAGCAGTGATCGGACAGGAACCTATGGCTACACCTTC	CASSDRTGTYGYTF	.	TRBJ1-2	TRBV9	TRBD1
TGTGCCAGCAGCTTCTTGGGGGGAGGGCCTAGAGATACGCAGTATTTT	CASSFLGGGPRDTQYF	.	TRBJ2-3	TRBV7-2	TRBD2
TGTGCCAGTAGTATTTTCGAGTCTAGGGACACAGAAGCTTTCTTT	CASSIFESRDTEAFF	few	TRBJ1-1	TRBV19	.
TGTGCCAGCAGCCCGGAGGGCGGGAGGGCCTCCTACGAGCAGTACTTC	CASSPEGGRASYEQYF	.	TRBJ2-7	TRBV27	TRBD2
TGTGCCAGCAGCCAAGATCGCGGGCTGGAACCGTCTCTGTTCTTC	CASSQDRGLEPSLFF	.	TRBJ2-1	TRBV3-1/TRBV3-2	.
TGTGCCAGCAGCTTAGCCAGCGGGGGGAACACCGGGGAGCTGTTTTTT	CASSLASGGNTGELFF	.	TRBJ2-2	TRBV13	TRBD2
TGCGCCAGCAGCATTCGGATTAGCGGGAGGAGCTCCTACAATGAGCAGTTCTTC	CASSIRISGRSSYNEQFF	.	TRBJ2-1	TRBV5-1	TRBD2
TGTGCCAGCAGTTACAGCCCAAACACCATATATTTT	CASSYSPNTIYF	.	TRBJ1-3	TRBV6-2/TRBV6-3	.
TGCAGCGTAGGGGAAGGAGACACTGAAGCTTTCTTT	CSVGEGDTEAFF	few	TRBJ1-1	TRBV29-1	.
TGTGCCAGCAGCTTAACTTGGCAGCGGGGGGCACTAAACAATGAGCAGTTCTTC	CASSLTWQRGALNNEQFF	.	TRBJ2-1	TRBV7-8	TRBD2
TGTGCCAGCAGGAAAACCGGGACAGCGTACTACGAGCAGTACTTC	CASRKTGTAYYEQYF	.	TRBJ2-7	TRBV7-9	TRBD1
TGTGCCAGCTCACTGACAGACGAAGCTTTCTTT	CASSLTDEAFF	.	TRBJ1-1	TRBV18	.
TGTGCCAGCAGTTTAAGTAGCGGGAGCCGCACAGATACGCAGTATTTT	CASSLSSGSRTDTQYF	.	TRBJ2-3	TRBV28	TRBD2
TGTGCCAGCAGCTACAACGGCGGGAGGAACACTGAAGCTTTCTTT	CASSYNGGRNTEAFF	few	TRBJ1-1	TRBV11-3	.
TGTGCCAGCAGCCCCCAGGGGGCAGGTTCGAATGAGCAGTTCTTC	CASSPQGAGSNEQFF	.	TRBJ2-1	TRBV7-3	TRBD1
TGTGCCAGCAGCCAAAAATCTTTTCTGCAGGGGAGCGGTGGCTATACGCAGTATTTT	CASSQKSFLQGSGGYTQYF	.	TRBJ2-3	TRBV14	.
TGTGCCAGCCGGACAGATAACCGGGGGCCCCAGCATTTT	CASRTDNRGPQHF	.	TRBJ1-5	TRBV2	.
TGTGCCAGCAGTCTGACAGGGGGCGCGTCAAATGAGCAGTTCTTC	CASSLTGGASNEQFF	.	TRBJ2-1	TRBV6-5	TRBD1
TGTGCCAGCAGCCCTGGACGGGCTGCGGGACTGGATGGCTACACCTTC	CASSPGRAAGLDGYTF	few	TRBJ1-2	TRBV6-2/TRBV6-3	.
TGTGCCAACCAGAGACTTTCCAGGGCTCCCAACTATGGCTACACCTTC	CANQRLSRAPNYGYTF	few	TRBJ1-2	TRBV25-1	.
TGTGCCAGCAGTTTATCCTTCACAGGGGCCTATGGCTACACCTTC	CASSLSFTGAYGYTF	.	TRBJ1-2	TRBV27	TRBD1
TGTGCCAGCAGCTCTCTGGGTAGGGGACTAGCGGGCCAAGAGACCCAGTACTTC	CASSSLGRGLAGQETQYF	.	TRBJ2-5	TRBV7-3	TRBD2
TGTGCCAGCAGCGTAGGTTCAGACTCCTACGAGCAGTACTTC	CASSVGSDSYEQYF	many	TRBJ2-7	TRBV9	.
TGTGCCACCAGTGCGGTTAGCTCCTACGAGCAGTACTTC	CATSAVSSYEQYF	.	TRBJ2-7	TRBV24-1	.